A single TCR beta chain is shown here with its context. Its cognate antigen has yet to be identified. The record has no base qualities; no much larger clone is one base away. The data originate from a study of cytomegalovirus exposure and HLA in healthy donors (dated by TCRdb to 2016 to 2017). At the level of the whole study: According to an earlier analysis of several hundred of the donors, about 179 million T cells yielded some 120 million unique TCR beta sequences and approximately 300 Gb of sequence data. The study combined high-throughput TCR immunosequencing, statistical association of individual TCRs with disease status, and machine learning to predict cytomegalovirus infection status. The genetic ancestry cluster associated with self-reported Caucasian donors included over 65% of the approximately 400 genotyped donors. All discovery cohort repertoires had been generated using a single sequencing platform. Besides the first cohort of hundreds of subjects, a separate validation cohort made up of 90 to 150 different subjects was used. An early release covering some 640 HLA-typed donors comprised approximately 290 gigabases of sequencing data and about 90 million unique TCR sequences. To study patterns of TCR occurrence, a later analysis re-analyzed previously published TCR beta repertoires from 500 to 850 donors and added high-resolution HLA genotyping. Typing coverage differed by locus: A, B, C, DRB1 and DQB1 were typed in roughly 620-630 donors, DQA1 in about 560, DPA1 in around 610, and DPB1 in just under 480. The study aimed to test whether signatures of past pathogen exposure could be identified by cataloging public T cell receptors. In the later analysis, no new phenotypic data were used to find candidate immune exposures; instead, reliance was placed on TCR beta sequences and their occurrence across donors. HLA typing included class I and class II loci at four-digit resolution. Four to six DR-DQ haplotypes were handled as single units for association and clustering, since linkage in the cohort was strong. Across under 500 genotyped donors of the cohort, an average of roughly 230,000 unique TCR beta nucleotide sequences per donor were sequenced, and about a sixth of those sequences were non-productive. Donor age, sex, ethnicity and CMV serostatus were compiled together with the repertoire data. The study used immunosequencing to profile the T cell repertoires of hundreds of subjects and linked those repertoires to cytomegalovirus serostatus. In an earlier analysis of a few hundred of the donors, high-throughput TCR beta sequencing was used to judge whether each TCR beta V gene segment behaved as functional or pseudogenic. A later genetic analysis used genome-wide SNP genotypes for about 60% of the roughly 670 donors, treating that subset as a discovery cohort. Study-wide conclusions, independent of this receptor: Only TCR beta chains were sequenced in this cohort, and the absence of alpha or paired-chain data limited detectable features. A total of 150 to 200 TCR beta chains were listed by the study as associated with cytomegalovirus. In a later genetic analysis, a missense DCLRE1C variant was associated with V-gene and J-gene trimming of TCR beta chains, and the association was replicated in an independent cohort. In a later analysis, TCR association rates were found to vary across HLA loci, with the most associated TCRs seen for DRB1 alleles and the fewest for HLA-C alleles. A cluster of highly shared sequence variants was judged likely to be a technical artifact of the sequencing pipeline. Most TCR sequences were observed very rarely across donors, whereas some public TCRs were present in many individuals. According to a later analysis, parvovirus B19, influenza, CMV and Epstein-Barr virus appeared linked to several top co-occurrence clusters. When HLA alleles, especially DR and DQ, strongly co-occurred, TCR associations were difficult to assign to individual alleles. The presence/absence analyses assumed that sequencing depth was roughly uniform across donors, and that assumption may not be true. Correlated functional status among segregating V segments might reflect linkage disequilibrium, but an unknown experimental factor could not be ruled out. The only immune exposure information available for the cohort was CMV serostatus. A further reported finding was that TCR beta sequences accurately predicted the HLA-A and HLA-B alleles for most subjects in the first cohort. Because the 87-base-pair reads could not distinguish some IMGT-functional V segments, including TRBV6-2 and TRBV6-3, those segments were excluded. Because counts were too low, fewer than 20 rarely observed V segments, including chromosome 9 orphons, were excluded from the earlier analysis of some 540 of the donors. According to a later analysis, most CMV-associated TCR beta chains appeared to be HLA-restricted, and the HLA associations seemed to be driven largely by CMV exposure. In an earlier analysis of about 550 of the donors, most TCR beta V segments were observed in productive rearrangements about 90% or about 30% of the time, broadly matching IMGT annotations. A later analysis associated about 17,000 TCR beta sequences with specific HLA alleles at a false discovery rate of 0.05. The authors suggested that the approach could potentially be extended to other disease states and immunological phenotypes. In both the original and validation cohorts, the classifier was reported to diagnose cytomegalovirus status with high specificity and sensitivity. According to a later genetic analysis, donors in an Asian-associated ancestry cluster had fewer N-insertions in productive TCRs than the approximately 710-donor mean. Because some donors lacked HLA typing at each locus, the association tests relied only on the typed subset. A later analysis found that HLA-associated TCR beta chains were more clonally expanded and had lower generation probabilities than equally common non-associated chains. Three of the identified cytomegalovirus-associated TCR beta chains were confirmed in vitro to be specific for cytomegalovirus antigens.

In total, approximately 700 healthy bone marrow donors made up the cohort. At the time of sampling, all cohort members were nominally healthy, though unrecorded immune exposures were likely present. The donor was CMV seropositive and was included in the group of 270 or so seropositive cohort members. A peripheral blood sample was collected from each donor, and TCR beta sequencing was performed on peripheral blood mononuclear cells. The Qiagen DNeasy Blood Extraction Kit was used to extract genomic DNA from the blood cell samples. The library relied on the immunoSEQ multiplex PCR assay. The multiplex PCR relied on a mix of 60 forward primers for TCR Vbeta segments and 13 reverse primers for TCR Jbeta segments. Amplification of the CDR3 region of rearranged TCR beta genes was performed with a multiplex PCR assay on genomic DNA. The Illumina HiSeq System was used to sequence the amplified TCR beta libraries as 87-base-pair reads. From the authors' description of their analysis: A later analysis tallied 70 million to 100 million unique TCR beta chains across the 700 or so repertoires, and some 10 million of those chains were shared by two or more donors. To remove PCR and sequencing errors, raw reads were error-corrected and collapsed into unique sequences using a nearest-neighbor algorithm that merged closely related sequences. Alignment of CDR3 sequences to IMGT reference sequences was used to assign V, D and J gene segments. For a sequence to be retained, a match of at least six nucleotides to both a V gene segment and a J gene segment was required. Rearrangements were called productive when the CDR3 lacked stop codons and stayed in frame with V and J; all others were non-productive. CDR3 was defined by IMGT convention, running from the second conserved V-encoded cysteine to the conserved J-encoded phenylalanine. In an earlier analysis of more than 550 of the donors, sequences lacking an unambiguous match to a single V gene segment were excluded. In an earlier analysis of 587 of the donors, V segments were called functional above 56.7% productive rearrangements and were called segregating when the between-donor standard deviation exceeded 5%. A statistical classification framework was developed to diagnose cytomegalovirus status using the catalog of TCR beta chain sequences. A later analysis assigned V and J genes by comparing TCR nucleotide sequences with IMGT/GENE-DB human TR gene sequences. Using the TCRdist pipeline, a later analysis assigned CDR3 sequences along with most-parsimonious VDJ recombination scenarios. In a later analysis, each TCR beta chain was defined by its CDR3 amino acid sequence together with its V-gene family, and reads without a unique V-gene family were excluded. As a way to deal with suspected cross-contamination and a sequencing artifact, a later analysis dropped more than 500 nucleotide sequences that were highly shared and had low generation probability. In a later analysis, a clonal expansion index was calculated for each public chain from normalized within-repertoire ranks of inferred template counts. Generation probabilities in a later analysis came from a VDJ recombination model fitted to out-of-frame rearrangements, and those results were checked against IGoR. Hypergeometric tests were used in a later analysis to score TCR-TCR, TCR-HLA and TCR-CMV co-occurrence, with a repertoire-size bias correction applied to the TCR pairs. False discovery rates were estimated in a later analysis by permuting HLA or CMV assignments 20 times. In a later analysis, co-occurring TCRs were grouped using DBSCAN, with TCRdist sequence similarity added in when clustering inside HLA-allele-positive subsets. Repertoires with fewer than 30,000 or more than 120,000 public chains, plus five repertoires with anomalous nucleotide sharing, were excluded from co-occurrence clustering. The immuneACCESS repertoire file appears here via TCRdb, limited to in-frame rearrangements. These files lack a portion of the clones; in checked studies, under half of the deficit traces to unresolved V genes, and the cause of the others is not known. V, J and clone size are taken as reported in that table, and D and trimming were inferred from the DNA itself. This sample holds over 110,000 clones; around three quarters were observed only once. The ten largest clones represent 2.4% of the sample.

Germline trimming amounts to 4 bases on V and 4 bases on J, with 5 as the count of junction bases outside the gene matches. The CDR3 covers 13 residues, taking in both the cysteine and the phenylalanine. Only CDR3 DNA is held: 39 bases, read in frame from base 1. CDR1 SQVTM and CDR2 ANQGSEA were looked up in the germline V gene. Sequencing was carried out using PBMCs. The clonotype comes from a woman aged 18-30 years in good health and CMV-seropositive. The sequence is built from TRBV29-1 and TRBJ2-7; 9 central nucleotides agree with TRBD1. The nucleotides are TGCAGCGTTGGACAGGGGGGTTTGTACGAGCAGTACTTC. It codes for CSVGQGGLYEQYF.